This T cell receptor beta chain is from a study of OX40 agonist ivuxolimab in advanced cancers. Study observations and caveats: More expanded clones were found, on average, in CD8+ than in CD4+ T cells.

Comments on this clone: The antigen is not known.

TCRdb keeps only in-frame clones here, not all; method: immunoSEQ multiplex PCR. This sample yields approximately 40,000 clones, of which more than 70% are seen a single time; approximately 12% belongs to the top ten. CDR1 is SGDLS and CDR2 is YYNGEE in the germline V gene. Deletions cut 3 bases from V and 3 bases from J, with 11 bases between. The CDR3 consists of 14 residues. The chain recombines TRBV9 with TRBJ2-3; no firm D call. Source: CD4+ or CD8+ T cells sorted from blood, taken in a trial of the OX40 agonist ivuxolimab. The receptor was derived from an adult with an advanced solid tumor such as melanoma, head and neck, liver or kidney cancer. The CDR3 DNA sequence: TGTGCCAGCAGCGAATGGACGGGTACAGATACGCAGTATTTT. Its protein product is CASSEWTGTDTQYF.